The clone carrying this T cell receptor (beta chain) has only a few counts. No antigen is known for it. Template: tumor biopsy or peripheral blood genomic DNA, roughly 600-6,004 ng per sample. CDR1 is SEHNR and CDR2 is FQNEAQ in the germline V gene (reference sequence). The trim removed 5 bases at V and 4 bases at J, leaving 4 bases unmatched. The CDR3 is made up of 14 amino acids. This sample is drawn from a study of T cells in tumors after PD-1 blockade. Study overall: A subset received ongoing vismodegib 150 mg daily alongside anti-PD-1 therapy. General study findings and limits: Blood contained about 38% of the tumor's TCR clonotypes.

Generated by immunoSEQ multiplex PCR, the TCRdb table keeps only in-frame clones and is missing some. The table includes around 50,000 clones, roughly 80% detected once. This clonotype was obtained from a human donor with advanced basal cell or squamous cell carcinoma (not recorded which). Specimen: PBMCs, collected before anti-PD-1 therapy. The rearrangement uses TRBV7-9 and TRBJ2-7; 11 nucleotides line up with TRBD1. CDR3 bases: TGTGCCAGCAGCCGGACAGGGGGCACATACGAGCAGTACTTC. It codes for CASSRTGGTYEQYF.